This record looks at one T cell receptor beta chain sequence and its context. Its antigen specificity is not known. Qualities for individual bases were not recorded, and no much larger clone is one base off. TCRbeta CDR3 regions were amplified from genomic DNA by means of the immunoSEQ Assay, a bias-controlled multiplex PCR. In the paper's pipeline: The number of nucleated cells in each sample was estimated from the amplification of reference gene primers within the assay. To quantify the absolute abundance of each unique TCRbeta CDR3 rearrangement, sequence reads were collapsed and filtered. For each sample, productive Simpson clonality was calculated as the square root of Simpson's diversity index over productive rearrangements. The table was pulled from immuneACCESS by TCRdb, which kept in-frame rearrangements only. Such tables lose some clones; where checked, under half of the loss comes from unresolved V genes, and the rest has no known cause. D and trimming were read from the DNA, whereas the V and J calls and clone size are those reported in that table. The sample table lists approximately 170,000 clones, 86% of them with a count of one. The biggest ten clones account for roughly 8.7% of the sample.

The source of the sample is a study of blood T cell repertoires in COVID-19 (dated by TCRdb to 2020 to 2022). Regarding the research as a whole: Samples covering the acute and convalescent phases of COVID-19 were provided by collaborators in the United States, Italy and Spain. The prospective study material was composed of cDNA or gDNA derived from T cells, B-cell-depleted T cells, or PBMCs. The dataset comprised deeply sampled blood TCRbeta repertoires from subjects exposed to, actively infected with, or recovered from COVID-19. The repertoires were made available in a free public database intended to serve as a resource for research on the immune response to SARS-CoV-2. The samples were drawn from the first 160 participants of the ongoing ImmuneRACE study and from some 1,300 subjects provided by 6 global collaborators. Nearly every sample came with metadata listing a de-identified subject ID, COVID-19 status, age in years and sex. Where HLA class I and class II types were available, the types were taken from metadata supplied by the sample provider, not from assay-based typing.

On the study overall, not on this receptor specifically: The amount of clinical and demographic metadata varied by source and participant and was provided uncurated.

Each collaborating institution followed its own protocols to collect whole blood in K2EDTA tubes. For TCRbeta analysis, collaborators shipped samples in one of three forms: frozen whole blood, isolated PBMCs, or DNA extracted from either of those sample types. Specimen: peripheral blood. This TCR came from a man between 50 and 59 years old with active or convalescent COVID-19.

The sequence in DNA is TGTGCCAGCAGTGAAGACAGGTTTCCGAACACTGAAGCTTTCTTT. It specifies CASSEDRFPNTEAFF. The rearrangement joined TRBV25-1 to TRBJ1-1; the D segment could be TRBD1, given 6 matching bases. V is shortened by 2 bases, J by 1 base, and the region joining them spans 11 bases. CDR1 and CDR2 (MGHDK, SYGVNS) derive from the germline V gene. Counted from cysteine to phenylalanine, this CDR3 has 15 amino acids. Only the CDR3 DNA is retained, 45 bases long and in frame from the first base.